The TCR beta chain described here comes from a study of T-cell memory formation after mild COVID-19. The study, taken as a whole, reports: Clones that contracted from day 15 to 85 had balanced CD4/CD8; later expanders were CD4+ biased.

The authors produced TCR alpha and TCR beta cDNA libraries with sample barcodes and UMIs by 5'RACE using constant-segment primers. TCRdb analysed the 5' RACE reads with MiXCR anew, one entry per CDR3 protein. The repertoire consists of about 350,000 distinct CDR3 sequences, with around 13% occurring once and the leading ten covering about a fifth. Concerning this clonotype itself: The antigen remains undetermined.

Trimming stripped 5 bases from V and 3 bases from J, with 16 bases between. Per the germline V gene, CDR1 is SGHVS and CDR2 is FNYEAQ. The CDR3 totals 16 residues. The J gene is TRBJ1-4, the V gene TRBV7-6; D not resolved. The sequencing sample was made of PBMCs or a T cell subset sorted from them (not recorded which). The clonotype originates from a man aged 18 to 30 who had mild COVID-19 (a few samples of this study predate the infection). Cell type and time point are not known. The CDR3 sequence: CASSKRRTEANEKLFF. The CDR3 nucleotides read TGTGCCAGCAGCAAACGAAGAACCGAGGCTAATGAAAAACTGTTTTTT.